What follows are 8 T cell receptor beta chains derived from one specimen sequenced in a study of blood T cell repertoires in COVID-19. Here immunoSEQ multiplex PCR was the method, and the copy in TCRdb shows in-frame clones only, minus some. The sample includes about 170,000 clones, around four fifths of them seen just once. Sample: peripheral blood. The receptors were gathered from an older woman who had recovered from COVID-19.

The J gene is TRBJ2-7, the V gene TRBV7-8; perhaps TRBD2 as D (5 bases). This CDR3 contains 15 residues. Trimming took off 7 bases at V and 9 bases at J, with 25 bases between the two ends. Per the germline V gene, CDR1 is SGHVS and CDR2 is FQNEAQ. The CDR3 DNA is TGTGCCAGCACCGCCCCCGGGTTTCAAAGAGAGGGGCAGTACTTC. Translating it yields CASTAPGFQREGQYF. Complete variable domain (other parts from reference TRBV7-8 and TRBJ2-7): GAGVSQSPRYKVAKRGQDVALRCDPISGHVSLFWYQQALGQGPEFLTYFQNEAQLDKSGLPSDRFFAERPEGSVSTLKIQRTQQEDSAVYLCASTAPGFQREGQYFGPGTRLTVT.

This clone was counted between two and nine times. This chain connects TRBV7-2 to TRBJ1-6, with D uncertain. Trimming took 3 bases from V and 9 from J, leaving 12 bases between them. Germline CDR1 reads SGHTA; CDR2 reads FQGNSA. This CDR3 contains 14 residues. CDR3 protein: CASSFAYRGSPLHF. In DNA form, the CDR3 reads TGTGCCAGCAGCTTCGCCTATCGGGGTTCACCCCTCCACTTT.

The chain employs TRBV18 and TRBJ1-3, with TRBD1 as a possible D gene (5 bases). The CDR3 runs to 15 residues. Trimming cost V 4 bases and J 1 base, with 11 bases left between them. Germline assignment: CDR1 KGHSH and CDR2 LQKENI. The CDR3 DNA follows: TGTGCCAGCTCACGTGGCGGGGGGTCTGGAAACACCATATATTTT. Translating gives CASSRGGGSGNTIYF.

This clone has only a few counts. This sequence joins TRBV9 and TRBJ2-5; 11 bases are shared with TRBD2. This CDR3 has 15 amino acids. The trim removed 3 bases at V and 7 bases at J, leaving 8 bases unmatched. The germline gives CDR1 SGDLS, CDR2 YYNGEE. CDR3 in amino acids: CASSAIAGGPVTQYF. The DNA of the CDR3 is TGTGCCAGCAGCGCCATAGCGGGGGGGCCGGTGACCCAGTACTTC.

The chain couples TRBV12-3 or TRBV12-4 to TRBJ1-2; tentative D call: TRBD1 (5 bases). V lost 6 bases and J lost 14, with 16 bases in between. The length of the CDR3 is 11 residues. As DNA, the CDR3 is TGTGCCAGCAGCCCGTTGGGGCTACGGACCTTC. Its translation: CASSPLGLRTF.

The chain has TRBV24-1 and TRBJ2-4; 8 nucleotides align to TRBD2. The CDR3 sequence is 13 residues long. Germline CDR1 and CDR2: KGHDR and SFDVKD. The V segment lost 1 base and the J segment 10 bases; nucleotides outside the gene matches: 2. The CDR3 bases are TGTGCCACCAGTGATTTATCGGGGGGGATTCAGTACTTC. It specifies CATSDLSGGIQYF.

This chain joins TRBV5-6 and TRBJ1-2; 9 bases fit TRBD1. The CDR3 sequence is 14 residues long. The V segment lost 4 bases and the J segment 4 bases; nucleotides outside the gene matches: 5. Looked up from germline, CDR1 is SGHDT and CDR2 is YYEEEE. CDR3 nucleotide sequence: TGTGCCAGCAGCCCGGACAGGGGAGGCTATGGCTACACCTTC. Translating it yields CASSPDRGGYGYTF.

In this sample, this clone turned up many times. This chain connects TRBV29-1 to TRBJ1-1; D gene unclear. Trimming shortened V by 7 bases and J by 1 base, and 13 bases separated the two germline ends. Germline-derived CDR1 and CDR2 are SQVTM and ANQGSEA. This CDR3 comprises 13 residues. The CDR3 sequence: CSAQEAANTEAFF. CDR3 in DNA: TGCAGCGCCCAGGAGGCGGCGAACACTGAAGCTTTCTTT. The full variable domain, with the rest looked up from reference TRBV29-1 and TRBJ1-1, is SAVISQKPSRDICQRGTSLTIQCQVDSQVTMMFWYRQQPGQSLTLIATANQGSEATYESGFVIDKFPISRPNLTFSTLTVSNMSPEDSSIYLCSAQEAANTEAFFGQGTRLTVV.